This TCR beta chain was sequenced during a study of blood T cell repertoires in COVID-19. At the level of the study: Sample material is recorded as cDNA or gDNA derived from T cells, B-cell-depleted T cells, or PBMCs.

Trimming removed 4 bases at V and 3 bases at J, with 16 bases between. Looked up from germline, CDR1 is LNHDA and CDR2 is SQIVND (reference sequence). This CDR3 comprises 16 residues. Original processing methods: From reference gene primer amplification, estimates of nucleated cell counts were derived. Assay used: immunoSEQ multiplex PCR; TCRdb lists only in-frame clones, some missing. V, J and clone size are taken as reported in that table, and D and trimming were inferred from the DNA itself. This table holds more than 95,000 clones, approximately 91% found once. The V call is TRBV19, the J call TRBJ1-3; D is ambiguous. Sequences were obtained from peripheral blood. The TCR sequence derives from an elderly woman with acute or convalescent COVID-19. CDR3 amino acids: CASSTQVMARGNTIYF. In DNA form, the CDR3 reads TGTGCCAGTAGTACCCAAGTCATGGCTCGTGGAAACACCATATATTTT.